The present T cell receptor (beta chain) was sequenced within a study of spatial heterogeneity in lung cancer. The wider study: Fewer alpha-chain than beta-chain sequences were consistently detected. Findings and caveats of the study: It was found that expanded intratumoral alpha and beta TCR counts tracked tumor mutation counts.

MiXCR, applied by TCRdb to the 5' RACE reads, yields one record per CDR3 protein. The sample has some 6,900 distinct CDR3 sequences, more than 10% seen once. The time point denotes: sample taken at primary tumor resection. Whole RNA obtained from tumor, nontumor lung or frozen PBMC underwent sequencing without sorting. The germline gives CDR1 LNHDA, CDR2 SQIVND (reference sequence). V lost 5 bases and J 4 bases, leaving 11 bases between the germline ends. The CDR3 loop spans 13 amino acids. This clonotype was observed at least ten times. Its matching antigen is unknown. This receptor was identified in a male donor with early-stage non-small cell lung cancer. Here the sequenced sample was lung tumor tissue, taken at surgery. The chain has TRBV19 and TRBJ1-2; D is unclear. CDR3 sequence reads: CASSEGMGYGYTF. Written as DNA, the CDR3 is TGTGCCAGTAGTGAGGGAATGGGCTATGGCTACACCTTC.